This T cell receptor (beta chain) was sequenced during a study of T cell responses to AZD1222 COVID-19 vaccine. Study overall: Pooling was applied to second doses at about 4 or about 12 weeks.

This CDR3 contains 14 residues. Germline CDR1 LGHNT, CDR2 FRNRAP. J was trimmed by 8 bases and V by 6 bases; bases with no gene match: 9. The study's findings and limits: Regions 160-218 and 743-854 held dominance among vaccine-associated CD4 TCRs, which spanned spike. An increase in Spike-specific TCR breadth and depth was observed after two AZD1222 doses.

With respect to this clone: As yet, its antigen is unknown.

Libraries were prepared by immunoSEQ multiplex PCR; TCRdb keeps only in-frame clonotypes and omits some of them. The top ten clones hold about 20% of a sample with around 70,000 clones, 85% of them seen once. The clonotype originates from an adult in good health. The chain has TRBV12-5 and TRBJ2-1, with 8 bases lining up with TRBD1. Specimen: peripheral blood, collected on day 0 of AZD1222 vaccination. DNA of the CDR3: TGTGCTAGTGGGACCGGGACAGGCCCTCATGAGCAGTTCTTC. Translation gives CASGTGTGPHEQFF.